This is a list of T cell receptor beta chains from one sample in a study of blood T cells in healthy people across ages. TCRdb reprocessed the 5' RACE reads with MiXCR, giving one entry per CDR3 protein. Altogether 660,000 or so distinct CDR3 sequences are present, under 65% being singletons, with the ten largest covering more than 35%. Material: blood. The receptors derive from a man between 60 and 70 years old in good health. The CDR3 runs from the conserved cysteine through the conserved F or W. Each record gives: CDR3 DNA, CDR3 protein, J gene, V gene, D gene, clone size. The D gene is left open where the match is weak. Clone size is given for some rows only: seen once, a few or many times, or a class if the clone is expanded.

cdr3_nt: TGTGCCAGCAGTCCTCAGGGGGCAGGGGTCCCAACCACAGATACGCAGTATTTT
cdr3_aa: CASSPQGAGVPTTDTQYF
j_call: TRBJ2-3
v_call: TRBV6-4
d_call: TRBD1
clone_size: .

cdr3_nt: TGTGCCAGCAGTCCCACCCGGGAGCTGTTTTTT
cdr3_aa: CASSPTRELFF
j_call: TRBJ2-2
v_call: TRBV12-3/TRBV12-4
d_call: .
clone_size: few

cdr3_nt: TGTGCCAGCAGTGCAACAGGGGCCGGGGGCAAAAACATTCAGTACTTC
cdr3_aa: CASSATGAGGKNIQYF
j_call: TRBJ2-4
v_call: TRBV12-3/TRBV12-4
d_call: .
clone_size: .

cdr3_nt: TGTGCCAGCAGTATGGGACAGGGGGTCCACAATGAGCAGTTCTTC
cdr3_aa: CASSMGQGVHNEQFF
j_call: TRBJ2-1
v_call: TRBV6-1
d_call: TRBD1
clone_size: .

cdr3_nt: TGTGCCGTCAGTGACGGCAACCGGAACACTGAAGCTTTCTTT
cdr3_aa: CAVSDGNRNTEAFF
j_call: TRBJ1-1
v_call: TRBV10-3
d_call: .
clone_size: .

cdr3_nt: TGCAGTGCTCCTCCATTGACAGGATACAATGAGCAGTTCTTC
cdr3_aa: CSAPPLTGYNEQFF
j_call: TRBJ2-1
v_call: TRBV20-1
d_call: .
clone_size: .

cdr3_nt: TGTGCCAGCAGCCAAGGGCGGGCGGGGGACACTGAAGCTTTCTTT
cdr3_aa: CASSQGRAGDTEAFF
j_call: TRBJ1-1
v_call: TRBV4-2
d_call: .
clone_size: once

cdr3_nt: TGTGCCAGCAGCGGTGGGCAGGTTAAAGAGACCCAGTACTTC
cdr3_aa: CASSGGQVKETQYF
j_call: TRBJ2-5
v_call: TRBV5-6
d_call: .
clone_size: few

cdr3_nt: TGTGCCAGCAGCCAATCCCCCTACGTCTCCTACGAGCAGTACTTC
cdr3_aa: CASSQSPYVSYEQYF
j_call: TRBJ2-7
v_call: TRBV14
d_call: .
clone_size: .

cdr3_nt: TGTGCCAGCACTTCCCGCGGGGGGGAAGAGACCCAGTACTTC
cdr3_aa: CASTSRGGEETQYF
j_call: TRBJ2-5
v_call: TRBV12-3/TRBV12-4
d_call: TRBD2
clone_size: .

cdr3_nt: TGTGCCAGCAGCCCCTTTGAGACCCAGTACTTC
cdr3_aa: CASSPFETQYF
j_call: TRBJ2-5
v_call: TRBV12-3/TRBV12-4
d_call: .
clone_size: .

cdr3_nt: TGTGCCAGTGAACTCAGGGCCCCTTTACCCTACGAGCAGTACTTC
cdr3_aa: CASELRAPLPYEQYF
j_call: TRBJ2-7
v_call: TRBV6-4
d_call: .
clone_size: .

cdr3_nt: TGCGCCAGCAGCTTGGACCGTCCGGGGAAAACACTGTTTTTT
cdr3_aa: CASSLDRPGKTLFF
j_call: TRBJ1-4
v_call: TRBV5-1
d_call: .
clone_size: once

cdr3_nt: TGTGCCAGCAGCCAAGAAGCACAGCCCTCGGGTAAGGGCTACACCTTC
cdr3_aa: CASSQEAQPSGKGYTF
j_call: TRBJ1-2
v_call: TRBV4-2
d_call: .
clone_size: once

cdr3_nt: TGTGCCAGCAGTTACGGAGGGTTTAGCTCCTACGAGCAGTACTTC
cdr3_aa: CASSYGGFSSYEQYF
j_call: TRBJ2-7
v_call: TRBV6-6
d_call: .
clone_size: .

cdr3_nt: TGTGCCACAGGACAGGGCTCCTACGAGCAGTACTTC
cdr3_aa: CATGQGSYEQYF
j_call: TRBJ2-7
v_call: TRBV10-3
d_call: TRBD1
clone_size: .

cdr3_nt: TGTGCCAGCTCACCACCTAGCGGGGCCCTCCAAGAGACCCAGTACTTC
cdr3_aa: CASSPPSGALQETQYF
j_call: TRBJ2-5
v_call: TRBV18
d_call: TRBD2
clone_size: few

cdr3_nt: TGCGCCAGCAGCTACCGACAGGGAAGGGGGAATGAGCAGTTCTTC
cdr3_aa: CASSYRQGRGNEQFF
j_call: TRBJ2-1
v_call: TRBV5-1
d_call: TRBD1
clone_size: .

cdr3_nt: TGTGCCAGCAGTAGCCGGGACAGGGGGAGGATTGGGACCCAGTACTTC
cdr3_aa: CASSSRDRGRIGTQYF
j_call: TRBJ2-5
v_call: TRBV6-2/TRBV6-3
d_call: TRBD1
clone_size: once

cdr3_nt: TGTGCCAGCTCACCGGGCAGGGGTGGCTCCTACGAGCAGTACTTC
cdr3_aa: CASSPGRGGSYEQYF
j_call: TRBJ2-7
v_call: TRBV18
d_call: .
clone_size: .

cdr3_nt: TGTGCCAGCAGTTACTCGGGGGTGCCTAATGAAAAACTGTTTTTT
cdr3_aa: CASSYSGVPNEKLFF
j_call: TRBJ1-4
v_call: TRBV6-6
d_call: .
clone_size: once

cdr3_nt: TGTGCCAGCGGAAGACAGGGTGGGTTCAAGTCTGGCTACACCTTC
cdr3_aa: CASGRQGGFKSGYTF
j_call: TRBJ1-2
v_call: TRBV28
d_call: TRBD1
clone_size: .

cdr3_nt: TGTGCCAGCAGCTCGGGACTAGCGGGGGGAACCGGGGAGCTGTTTTTT
cdr3_aa: CASSSGLAGGTGELFF
j_call: TRBJ2-2
v_call: TRBV11-2
d_call: TRBD2
clone_size: .

cdr3_nt: TGTGCCAGCAGCGTAGGGAGCGGGGGGAATGTTGAGACCCAGTACTTC
cdr3_aa: CASSVGSGGNVETQYF
j_call: TRBJ2-5
v_call: TRBV9
d_call: TRBD2
clone_size: .

cdr3_nt: TGTGCCAGCAAGATAGGCGTCTATGGCTACACCTTC
cdr3_aa: CASKIGVYGYTF
j_call: TRBJ1-2
v_call: TRBV6-2/TRBV6-3
d_call: .
clone_size: .

cdr3_nt: TGTGCCATCAGTGAGTCGGACAGGGTTAATGAGCAGTTCTTC
cdr3_aa: CAISESDRVNEQFF
j_call: TRBJ2-1
v_call: TRBV10-3
d_call: TRBD1
clone_size: .

cdr3_nt: TGCGCCAGCAGCACCCACGGGACAGGTCTCTACGAGCAGTACTTC
cdr3_aa: CASSTHGTGLYEQYF
j_call: TRBJ2-7
v_call: TRBV5-1
d_call: TRBD1
clone_size: .

cdr3_nt: TGCAGCGTTGGGGCGACAGGAGGGAATCAGCCCCAGCATTTT
cdr3_aa: CSVGATGGNQPQHF
j_call: TRBJ1-5
v_call: TRBV29-1
d_call: .
clone_size: .

cdr3_nt: TGTGCCAGCATCCTAGGGGGGGAGAACTATGGCTACACCTTC
cdr3_aa: CASILGGENYGYTF
j_call: TRBJ1-2
v_call: TRBV6-2/TRBV6-3
d_call: .
clone_size: .

cdr3_nt: TGCGCCAGCAGCGCGGGACACCTGAGCTCCTATAATTCACCCCTCCACTTT
cdr3_aa: CASSAGHLSSYNSPLHF
j_call: TRBJ1-6
v_call: TRBV5-1
d_call: .
clone_size: .

cdr3_nt: TGCGCCAGCAGCTTGAGCGGATGGGACACTGAAGCTTTCTTT
cdr3_aa: CASSLSGWDTEAFF
j_call: TRBJ1-1
v_call: TRBV5-1
d_call: .
clone_size: few

cdr3_nt: TGTGCCAGCAGCCCACGGCCGGAGACCCAGTACTTC
cdr3_aa: CASSPRPETQYF
j_call: TRBJ2-5
v_call: TRBV3-1
d_call: .
clone_size: few

cdr3_nt: TGTGCCACCAGTGATACCTCCGGGATACGGGAGACCCAGTACTTC
cdr3_aa: CATSDTSGIRETQYF
j_call: TRBJ2-5
v_call: TRBV24-1
d_call: .
clone_size: once

cdr3_nt: TGTGCCACCCAATTTAGCGAAAGCTCCTACAATGAGCAGTTCTTC
cdr3_aa: CATQFSESSYNEQFF
j_call: TRBJ2-1
v_call: TRBV10-3
d_call: .
clone_size: .

cdr3_nt: TGCGCCAGCAGCTTCACGGACTCCTATAGTCCCGGGGAGCTGTTTTTT
cdr3_aa: CASSFTDSYSPGELFF
j_call: TRBJ2-2
v_call: TRBV5-1
d_call: .
clone_size: .

cdr3_nt: TGTGCCAGCAGCTGGACTAGCGGGGGGGTGAATGAGCAGTTCTTC
cdr3_aa: CASSWTSGGVNEQFF
j_call: TRBJ2-1
v_call: TRBV7-2
d_call: TRBD2
clone_size: .